Listed below are T cell receptor beta chains from one sample, sequenced in a study of OX40 agonist ivuxolimab in advanced cancers. Produced via immunoSEQ multiplex PCR; TCRdb's table is partial and in-frame only. The table records 90,000 or so clones, 75% to 90% of them present only once. This material consisted of CD4+ or CD8+ T cells sorted from blood, taken in a trial of the OX40 agonist ivuxolimab. Receptor source: an adult with an advanced solid tumor such as melanoma, head and neck, liver or kidney cancer. Both conserved end residues are part of each CDR3. The D gene is left open where the match is weak. Where a row states a size, it is once, few, many or the class of an expanded clone; other rows omit it.

>TRBV25-1|-|TRBD1|TRBJ1-1
CASSESGTAKMNTEAFF
TGTGCCAGCAGTGAATCCGGGACAGCTAAAATGAACACTGAAGCTTTCTTT
>TRBV7-2|-|TRBD1|TRBJ1-5
CASSSDRGGQPQHF
TGTGCCAGCAGCTCGGACAGGGGCGGACAGCCCCAGCATTTT
>TRBV19|-|TRBD1|TRBJ1-5
CASSSLGTGNQPQHF
TGTGCCAGTAGTAGCTTGGGGACAGGGAATCAGCCCCAGCATTTT
>TRBV30|-|-|TRBJ2-7
CAWAQDSLYEQYF
TGTGCCTGGGCTCAGGACAGCCTTTACGAGCAGTACTTC
>TRBV9|-|TRBD1|TRBJ1-6
CASSVQGALGNSPLHF
TGTGCCAGCAGCGTTCAGGGGGCGCTGGGAAATTCACCCCTCCACTTT
>TRBV2|-|-|TRBJ1-6
CASSLGQTNSPLHF
TGTGCCAGCAGTTTAGGACAGACTAATTCACCCCTCCACTTT
>TRBV2|-|TRBD1|TRBJ2-5
CASSGQGRGETQYF
TGTGCCAGCAGTGGACAGGGAAGGGGAGAGACCCAGTACTTC
>TRBV7-8|-|-|TRBJ1-5
CASSPYNSNQPQHF
TGTGCCAGCAGCCCATATAACAGCAATCAGCCCCAGCATTTT
>TRBV10-3|-|-|TRBJ1-1
CAISELAGVGNTEAFF
TGTGCCATCAGTGAGTTGGCAGGGGTAGGGAACACTGAAGCTTTCTTT
>TRBV19|-|-|TRBJ1-5
CASSPYWEHLVGPQHF
TGTGCCAGTAGTCCGTACTGGGAGCATTTGGTCGGGCCCCAGCATTTT
>TRBV10-3|-|-|TRBJ2-5
CAISEGGDRETQYF
TGTGCCATCAGTGAGGGAGGGGATAGGGAGACCCAGTACTTC
>TRBV7-9|-|TRBD2|TRBJ2-7
CASSSGRTSGRARRGEQYF
TGTGCCAGCAGCTCCGGTCGGACTAGCGGGAGGGCCCGCCGTGGCGAGCAGTACTTC
>TRBV4-3|-|-|TRBJ1-3
CASSRYQGNTIYF
TGCGCCAGCAGCCGCTACCAAGGAAACACCATATATTTT
>TRBV5-1|once|-|TRBJ1-1
CASSPLRDGATEAFF
TGCGCCAGCAGCCCCTTGAGGGACGGAGCCACTGAAGCTTTCTTT
>TRBV7-6|-|-|TRBJ2-2
CASSQRLVRGSGELFF
TGTGCCAGCAGCCAGAGACTAGTCCGTGGTTCCGGGGAGCTGTTTTTT
>TRBV6-1|-|TRBD1|TRBJ2-2
CASSVADRGNTGELFF
TGTGCCAGCAGTGTAGCGGACAGGGGGAACACCGGGGAGCTGTTTTTT
>TRBV7-9|-|-|TRBJ1-3
CASSLDSGNTIYF
TGTGCCAGCAGCTTAGATTCTGGAAACACCATATATTTT
>TRBV10-2|-|-|TRBJ2-1
CASNNEGYNEQFF
TGCGCCAGCAATAACGAGGGCTACAATGAGCAGTTCTTC
>TRBV10-2|-|-|TRBJ1-5
CASSESSRGNQPQHF
TGCGCCAGCAGTGAGTCGAGTCGCGGCAATCAGCCCCAGCATTTT
>TRBV10-3|-|TRBD1|TRBJ1-2
CAISVGGEEDGYTF
TGTGCCATCAGTGTAGGGGGCGAAGAGGATGGCTACACCTTC
>TRBV4-3|-|-|TRBJ1-1
CASSRDSGTLGRTEAFF
TGCGCCAGCAGCCGAGATTCCGGGACACTCGGGCGGACTGAAGCTTTCTTT
>TRBV6-5|-|-|TRBJ1-1
CASSSIDRTRVAFF
TGTGCCAGCAGTTCCATAGACCGTACACGGGTAGCTTTCTTT
>TRBV11-2|-|TRBD2|TRBJ2-2
CASSLLTSGRAGSGELFF
TGTGCCAGCAGCCTACTGACTAGCGGGAGGGCCGGATCCGGGGAGCTGTTTTTT
>TRBV11-2|-|TRBD2|TRBJ2-1
CASSLSSGGFNEQFF
TGTGCCAGCAGCCTGTCTTCGGGGGGATTCAATGAGCAGTTCTTC
>TRBV4-1|-|-|TRBJ1-6
CASSQEFSNSPLHF
TGCGCCAGCAGCCAAGAGTTTAGTAATTCACCCCTCCACTTT
>TRBV5-1|-|-|TRBJ1-1
CASSHLPGRIMNTEAFF
TGCGCCAGCAGCCACCTCCCCGGCAGAATTATGAACACTGAAGCTTTCTTT